Presented here are 32 T cell receptor beta chains from one specimen sequenced in a study of blood T cell repertoires in COVID-19. The table came from immunoSEQ multiplex PCR; TCRdb's copy has only in-frame clones and leaves some out. The table shows 200,000 or so clones, with 65% to 85% occurring only once. Sequencing used peripheral blood. The receptors originated from a man aged 55 to 70 with active or convalescent COVID-19.

The rearrangement uses TRBV24-1 and TRBJ2-1; TRBD2 matches at 7 bases. Germline-derived CDR1 and CDR2 are KGHDR and SFDVKD. The ends lost 4 bases at V and 4 bases at J; junction bases unmatched: 6. The CDR3 length is 15 residues. The CDR3 region is CATSDRLAAYNEQFF. The CDR3 DNA reads as TGTGCCACCAGTGACCGACTAGCTGCTTACAATGAGCAGTTCTTC.

This clone was observed once. This chain links TRBV29-1 with TRBJ2-3; 8 nucleotides align to TRBD2. The CDR3 has 13 residues. Looked up from germline, CDR1 is SQVTM and CDR2 is ANQGSEA. V was pared by 7 bases and J by 0 bases, with 3 bases of the junction left unmatched. The CDR3 DNA reads TGCAGCGGCATAGCGGGGAGCACAGATACGCAGTATTTT. Amino acid sequence: CSGIAGSTDTQYF.

The V and J genes are TRBV5-1 and TRBJ2-1; 9 positions match TRBD2. This CDR3 is 16 amino acids long. Germline V gene sequence: CDR1 SGHRS, CDR2 YFSETQ. J gave up 8 bases and V 0 bases, and 9 bases lay outside the gene matches. CDR3 protein: CASSLAPSGTSDEQFF. The CDR3 DNA is TGCGCCAGCAGCTTGGCCCCTAGCGGGACCTCTGATGAGCAGTTCTTC. Full variable domain (outside the CDR3, taken from reference TRBV5-1 and TRBJ2-1): KAGVTQTPRYLIKTRGQQVTLSCSPISGHRSVSWYQQTPGQGLQFLFEYFSETQRNKGNFPGRFSGRQFSNSRSEMNVSTLELGDSALYLCASSLAPSGTSDEQFFGPGTRLTVL.

The V and J genes are TRBV19 and TRBJ2-3; D not certain. V lost 6 bases, J lost 0 bases, and 7 bases lay in between. The CDR3 has 13 amino acids. The germline gives CDR1 LNHDA, CDR2 SQIVND (reference sequence). The CDR3 nucleotides read TGTGCCAGTAGGGCAACAAGCACAGATACGCAGTATTTT. It encodes CASRATSTDTQYF.

The gene calls are TRBV7-3 and TRBJ2-1, with TRBD2 matching over 9 bases. The germline gives CDR1 SGHTA, CDR2 FQGTGA. This CDR3 has 15 amino acids. V lost 5 bases, J lost 4 bases, and 6 bases stayed unmatched. CDR3 DNA sequence: TGTGCCAGCAGCCTTAGACTAGCGGCATACAATGAGCAGTTCTTC. Its protein product is CASSLRLAAYNEQFF.

This clone appeared many times. The gene calls are TRBV27 and TRBJ1-1; TRBD1 agrees at 7 bases. There are 14 residues in the CDR3. With 6 bases clipped from V and 3 bases from J, the junction kept 7 bases outside the gene matches. CDR1 and CDR2 (germline): MNHEY, SMNVEV (reference sequence). CDR3 in amino acids: CASSDRAIDTEAFF. The CDR3 nucleotides are TGTGCCAGCAGCGACAGGGCGATAGACACTGAAGCTTTCTTT.

Only a few counts were recorded for this clone. The V and J genes are TRBV6-2 or TRBV6-3 and TRBJ2-7, with D hard to call. Trimming stripped 5 bases from V and 7 bases from J, with 9 bases between. Germline V CDR1 and CDR2: MNHEY, SVGEGT. This CDR3 has 11 amino acids. The CDR3 here is CASSRVQEQYF. CDR3 nucleotide sequence: TGTGCCAGCAGTCGGGTCCAGGAGCAGTACTTC.

CDR3 nucleotides: TGTGCCAGCAGCCCGCGGACAGGAGGGACGGGGGAGCAGTACTTC. Residues: CASSPRTGGTGEQYF. This chain uses TRBV11-3 with TRBJ2-7; possible D gene TRBD1, 7 bases. Trimming removed 5 bases at V and 7 bases at J, with 21 bases between. The germline CDR1 and CDR2 sequences are SGHNT and YENEEA. CDR3 size: 15 residues.

The chain carries TRBV7-2 and TRBJ2-7; TRBD1 aligns across 7 bases. Trimming at V came to 4 bases and at J to 6 bases, leaving 12 bases not matched to a gene. The CDR3 length is 15 residues. Germline V gives CDR1 SGHTA, CDR2 FQGNSA. The CDR3 DNA reads as TGTGCCAGCAGCTCCCGACAGGGCCCCCGCCCCGAGCAGTACTTC. This sequence encodes CASSSRQGPRPEQYF.

The sample holds a few counts of this clone. CDR3 in amino acids: CATPRGTGCREQYF. CDR3 coding DNA: TGTGCCACCCCGAGGGGGACAGGGTGCCGGGAGCAGTACTTC. The gene calls are TRBV27 and TRBJ2-7, with 9 positions matching TRBD1. V lost 10 bases and J lost 7; bases outside the gene matches: 14. CDR1 is MNHEY and CDR2 is SMNVEV in the germline V gene (reference sequence). This CDR3 spans 14 amino acids.

The rearrangement joins TRBV19 to TRBJ2-1, with D possibly TRBD2 on 5 matching bases. V lost 1 base to trimming and J lost 0 bases, with 10 bases between them. From germline, CDR1 is LNHDA and CDR2 SQIVND (reference sequence). The CDR3 consists of 16 residues. In DNA form, the CDR3 reads TGTGCCAGTAGTATAGCGGTAGCGTCCTCCTACAATGAGCAGTTCTTC. Its protein is CASSIAVASSYNEQFF. Using reference TRBV19 and TRBJ2-1 for the parts outside the CDR3, the full variable domain is DGGITQSPKYLFRKEGQNVTLSCEQNLNHDAMYWYRQDPGQGLRLIYYSQIVNDFQKGDIAEGYSVSREKKESFPLTVTSAQKNPTAFYLCASSIAVASSYNEQFFGPGTRLTVL.

J is TRBJ2-7 and V is TRBV5-1, with 14 bases identical to TRBD2. In germline, CDR1 is SGHRS, CDR2 YFSETQ. The CDR3 loop spans 16 amino acids. The J segment lost 2 bases and the V segment lost 4 bases, leaving 5 bases of the junction unmatched. This chain's CDR3 is CASSPGLAGATYEQYF. CDR3 bases: TGCGCCAGCAGCCCGGGACTAGCGGGGGCCACCTACGAGCAGTACTTC.

This clone was observed once. This chain uses TRBV7-9 with TRBJ2-1, with TRBD2 identical over 8 bases. The CDR3 has 16 amino acids. Germline CDR1 SEHNR, CDR2 FQNEAQ (reference sequence). V shed 5 bases and J 7 bases; nucleotides not matched to a gene: 13. In DNA, the CDR3 is TGTGCCAGCAGCCCCCCGGGGCTAGCGGGCCTAAATGAGCAGTTCTTC. Encoded protein: CASSPPGLAGLNEQFF.

This clone was detected many times. J is TRBJ1-2 and V is TRBV4-1; 9 bases are a match to TRBD1. The J segment lost 4 bases and the V segment lost 2 bases, leaving 2 bases of the junction unmatched. This CDR3 region has 14 residues. Per germline, CDR1 MGHRA and CDR2 YSYEKL. CDR3 coding DNA: TGCGCCAGCAGCCAACAGGACAGGGGCTATGGCTACACCTTC. Protein: CASSQQDRGYGYTF.

The chain employs TRBV7-2 and TRBJ1-2, with 8 bases lining up with TRBD1. Looked up from germline, CDR1 is SGHTA and CDR2 is FQGNSA. The CDR3 is 14 residues long. V was clipped by 2 bases and J by 4 bases; unmatched bases: 3. DNA of the CDR3: TGTGCCAGCAGCTTACGGGACAGGTCCTATGGCTACACCTTC. It yields the protein CASSLRDRSYGYTF.

This clone appeared once. The chain couples TRBV5-4 to TRBJ2-7, with 9 bases aligning to TRBD2. Germline assignment: CDR1 SGHNT and CDR2 YYREEE (reference sequence). The ends lost 4 bases at V and 5 bases at J; junction bases unmatched: 13. The CDR3 runs 16 residues. CDR3 loop: CASSLEPSGDGHEQYF. DNA for the CDR3: TGTGCCAGCAGCCTAGAGCCTAGCGGGGACGGGCACGAGCAGTACTTC.

V and J are TRBV5-1 and TRBJ2-7; TRBD1 aligns across 9 bases. Per germline, CDR1 SGHRS and CDR2 YFSETQ. The V and J ends lost 3 bases and 6 bases, in that order; junction bases with no gene match: 7. CDR3 length equals 14 residues. This chain's CDR3 is CASSSPGQGFEQYF. The CDR3 DNA reads TGCGCCAGCAGCTCTCCGGGACAGGGCTTCGAGCAGTACTTC.

This clone occurred many times. The chain carries TRBV2 and TRBJ2-1; D perhaps matches TRBD2 (6 bases). This CDR3 contains 14 residues. Looked up from germline, CDR1 is SNHLY and CDR2 is FYNNEI. Between the trimmed V and J ends, which lost 4 bases and 4 bases, there was a span of 11 bases. The CDR3 nucleotides are TGTGCCAGCAGTGGCGGGACTCGATACAATGAGCAGTTCTTC. As protein: CASSGGTRYNEQFF.

CDR3 in amino acids: CASSYSKAGVIYEQYF. In nucleotides, the CDR3 is TGTGCCAGCAGTTACTCAAAAGCAGGGGTGATCTACGAGCAGTACTTC. The V call is TRBV6-6, the J call TRBJ2-7, with D tentatively TRBD1 (6 bases). The CDR3 has 16 amino acids. The ends were cut back, 0 bases at V and 3 bases at J, with 15 bases in the middle. Germline V CDR1 and CDR2: MNHNY, SVGAGI (reference sequence).

J is TRBJ1-2 and V is TRBV5-6; 8 bases align to TRBD1. The CDR3 covers 14 residues. V gave up 4 bases and J gave up 4 bases; unmatched junction bases: 6. CDR1 is SGHDT, CDR2 YYEEEE, per germline. The CDR3 sequence: CASSTDREGYGYTF. The CDR3 nucleotides are TGTGCCAGCAGCACGGACAGGGAGGGCTATGGCTACACCTTC. The full variable domain, completed using reference TRBV5-6 and TRBJ1-2, is DAGVTQSPTHLIKTRGQQVTLRCSPKSGHDTVSWYQQALGQGPQFIFQYYEEEERQRGNFPDRFSGHQFPNYSSELNVNALLLGDSALYLCASSTDREGYGYTFGSGTRLTVV.

Comments on this clone: This same CDR3 is encoded by further DNA sequences in the sample. The chain recombines TRBV11-2 with TRBJ2-7; 11 bases fit TRBD2. There are 15 residues in the CDR3. Germline lookup yields CDR1 SGHAT and CDR2 FQNNGV. V lost 4 bases, J lost 1 base, and 3 bases stayed unmatched. Here the CDR3 reads CASSSGLAGSYEQYF. In DNA, the CDR3 is TGTGCCAGCAGCTCCGGACTAGCGGGTTCCTACGAGCAGTACTTC.

The sample holds a few counts of this clone. V is TRBV28 and J is TRBJ1-6; 7 bases agree with TRBD1. This CDR3 contains 16 residues. Per germline, CDR1 MDHEN and CDR2 SYDVKM. The trim removed 6 bases at V and 5 bases at J, leaving 10 bases unmatched. The CDR3 DNA sequence: TGTGCCAGCAGCATCCTCGGGACAGCCAATAATTCACCCCTCCACTTT. It specifies CASSILGTANNSPLHF.

The genes are TRBV9 and TRBJ2-7; a possible D gene is TRBD1 (5 bases). The CDR3 is 13 residues long. Trimming took off 3 bases at V and 6 bases at J, with 13 bases between the two ends. Germline assignment: CDR1 SGDLS and CDR2 YYNGEE. The CDR3 sequence is CASSAQGVSEQYF. CDR3 DNA: TGTGCCAGCAGCGCCCAGGGCGTTAGCGAGCAGTACTTC. Using reference TRBV9 and TRBJ2-7 for the parts outside the CDR3, the full variable domain is DSGVTQTPKHLITATGQRVTLRCSPRSGDLSVYWYQQSLDQGLQFLIQYYNGEERAKGNILERFSAQQFPDLHSELNLSSLELGDSALYFCASSAQGVSEQYFGPGTRLTVT.

V and J are TRBV19 and TRBJ2-3; 8 bases line up with TRBD1. The germline V gene encodes CDR1 LNHDA and CDR2 SQIVND (reference sequence). This CDR3 has 12 residues. Trimming at V came to 5 bases and at J to 10 bases, leaving 5 bases not matched to a gene. CDR3 sequence reads: CASSAEGQAQYF. The CDR3 DNA reads as TGTGCCAGTAGTGCAGAGGGACAGGCGCAGTATTTT.

CDR3 nucleotides: TGTGCCAGCAAAAAGACAGGAGACCTCTCCTACAATGAGCAGTTCTTC. This codes for CASKKTGDLSYNEQFF. This rearrangement joins TRBV28 to TRBJ2-1; tentative D call: TRBD1 (6 bases). V was clipped by 7 bases and J by 0 bases, with 16 bases between them. In germline, CDR1 is MDHEN, CDR2 SYDVKM. The CDR3 sequence is 16 residues long. The full variable domain, its missing parts supplied by reference TRBV28 and TRBJ2-1, is DVKVTQSSRYLVKRTGEKVFLECVQDMDHENMFWYRQDPGLGLRLIYFSYDVKMKEKGDIPEGYSVSREKKERFSLILESASTNQTSMYLCASKKTGDLSYNEQFFGPGTRLTVL.

The V and J genes are TRBV7-9 and TRBJ1-1; maybe TRBD1 (5 bases). The germline V gene has CDR1 SEHNR and CDR2 FQNEAQ (reference sequence). CDR3 length equals 13 residues. Between the trimmed V and J ends, which lost 5 bases and 11 bases, there was a span of 18 bases. Here the CDR3 DNA reads TGTGCCAGCAGCCGAAGGTCGGCAGGGATGGCTTTCTTT. Amino acid sequence: CASSRRSAGMAFF.

This clone came up once. The genes are TRBV10-3 and TRBJ2-1; perhaps TRBD2 as D (6 bases). The CDR3 runs to 15 residues. From germline, CDR1 is ENHRY and CDR2 SYGVKD. Trimming removed 4 bases at V and 0 bases at J, with 10 bases between. The CDR3 nucleotides are TGTGCCATCAGTGTACGGGAGAGCTCCTACAATGAGCAGTTCTTC. As protein: CAISVRESSYNEQFF.

The chain uses TRBV10-3 and TRBJ1-5; 7 bases are shared with TRBD1. This CDR3 is 14 amino acids long. The germline V gene encodes CDR1 ENHRY and CDR2 SYGVKD. Trimming at V came to 7 bases and at J to 7 bases, leaving 10 bases not matched to a gene. The CDR3 nucleotides are TGTGCCATCAACAATGGACAGGATAACCAGCCCCAGCATTTT. It codes for CAINNGQDNQPQHF.

The chain recombines TRBV7-8 with TRBJ2-3; TRBD2 is a possible D gene (5 bases). The germline gives CDR1 SGHVS, CDR2 FQNEAQ. V lost 6 bases and J lost 5, with 9 bases in between. This CDR3 has 12 amino acids. The CDR3 spells CASRLGQDTQYF. In nucleotides, the CDR3 is TGTGCCAGCAGACTAGGGCAAGATACGCAGTATTTT.

For the CDR3, the DNA is TGTGCCAGCAGCTCCCACAAAGGGAGTGGCACAGATACGCAGTATTTT. Protein sequence: CASSSHKGSGTDTQYF. The chain links TRBV7-3 to TRBJ2-3, with a possible D match to TRBD2 (5 bases). Per the germline V gene, CDR1 is SGHTA and CDR2 is FQGTGA. The CDR3 spans 16 residues. The V and J ends lost 4 bases and 1 base respectively, with 15 bases between them.

V is TRBV19 and J is TRBJ2-7; TRBD2 aligns across 13 bases. The germline V gene has CDR1 LNHDA and CDR2 SQIVND (reference sequence). The CDR3 loop spans 15 amino acids. J was trimmed by 1 base and V by 6 bases; bases with no gene match: 3. CDR3 DNA sequence: TGTGCCAGTAGGAGGACTAGCGGGGGTTCCTACGAGCAGTACTTC. This translates into CASRRTSGGSYEQYF.

This sequence joins TRBV27 and TRBJ2-1; 8 bases line up with TRBD2. Germline V lookup: CDR1 MNHEY, CDR2 SMNVEV (reference sequence). V lost 2 bases and J lost 6; bases outside the gene matches: 6. The CDR3 runs to 15 residues. Here the CDR3 reads CASSLIAGSGNEQFF. The DNA of the CDR3 is TGTGCCAGCAGTTTAATAGCGGGGTCTGGCAATGAGCAGTTCTTC.